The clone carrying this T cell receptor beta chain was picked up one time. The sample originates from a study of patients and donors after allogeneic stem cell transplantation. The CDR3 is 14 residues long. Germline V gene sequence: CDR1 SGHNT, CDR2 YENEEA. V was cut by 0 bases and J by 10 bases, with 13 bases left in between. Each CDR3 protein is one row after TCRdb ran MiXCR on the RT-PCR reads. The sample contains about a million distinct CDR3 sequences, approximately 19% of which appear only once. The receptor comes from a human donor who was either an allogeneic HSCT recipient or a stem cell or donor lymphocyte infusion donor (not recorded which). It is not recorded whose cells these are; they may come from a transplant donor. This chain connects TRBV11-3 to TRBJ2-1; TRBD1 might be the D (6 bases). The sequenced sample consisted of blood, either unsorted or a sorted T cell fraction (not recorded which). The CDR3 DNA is TGTGCCAGCAGCTTAGAAATTAGTGGGACAGAGCAGTTCTTC. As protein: CASSLEISGTEQFF.